This entry is about one T cell receptor beta chain. Antigen: not known. V lost 2 bases, J lost 6 bases, and 10 bases lay in between. The CDR3 sequence is 13 residues long. Per the germline V gene, CDR1 is LGHNA and CDR2 is YSLEER. The method was immunoSEQ multiplex PCR; TCRdb's version includes in-frame clones alone and lacks a portion of them. The table has approximately 120,000 clones, 88% seen once; the top ten hold 13%. This entry comes from a study of T cell responses to AZD1222 COVID-19 vaccine. Study results and caveats: A mostly white British donor set with more females was recruited, and clonal diversity was possibly underestimated.

The source of this sequence is an adult in good health. Here the sequenced sample was peripheral blood, taken on day 0 of MenACWY control vaccination. V gene TRBV4-3 combines with J gene TRBJ1-2; D gene unclear. In DNA, the CDR3 is TGCGCCAGCAGCCAATCTGGTCGGGATGGCTACACCTTC. Residues: CASSQSGRDGYTF.